The 30 T cell receptor beta chains below were found in one sample sequenced in a study of vaccination effects on CD4 cells after COVID-19. CD4+ T cells specific for antigen were expanded with viral peptide pools by the ViraFEST assay before sequencing. The culture ran for 10 days before CD4+ T cells were isolated. Neither prior SARS-CoV-2 infection nor positive nucleocapsid antibodies were present in the vaccine recipients. Antigen specificity for these receptors is unknown. Profiled with immunoSEQ multiplex PCR; TCRdb holds only in-frame clones, not every one. The table includes 25,000 to 35,000 clones, about 80% detected once. The sequencing used CD4+ T cells from PBMCs cultured with SARS-CoV-2 spike peptides, collected before COVID-19 vaccination. Every receptor here comes from a human donor who received a COVID-19 vaccine.

The gene calls are TRBV19 and TRBJ2-3; 15 bases line up with TRBD2. V shed 4 bases and J 5 bases; nucleotides not matched to a gene: 1. Germline V gene sequence: CDR1 LNHDA, CDR2 SQIVND (reference sequence). The CDR3 runs 15 residues. The CDR3 region is CASSTGLAGGDTQYF. The CDR3 nucleotides are TGTGCCAGTAGTACGGGACTAGCGGGGGGAGATACGCAGTATTTT.

This sequence joins TRBV28 and TRBJ2-1, with 9 bases that match TRBD2. This CDR3 region has 16 residues. Trimming cost V 1 base and J 9 bases; bases outside gene matches: 10. CDR1 MDHEN and CDR2 SYDVKM come from the germline V gene. CDR3 nucleotide sequence: TGTGCCAGCAGTTTATCGGTTAGCGGGAGCGGGGGTGAGCAGTTCTTC. It codes for CASSLSVSGSGGEQFF.

Concerning this clone itself: Other DNA sequences in the same sample also yield this CDR3. The chain couples TRBV9 to TRBJ1-3, with D unresolved. This CDR3 contains 13 residues. V lost 0 bases to trimming and J lost 4 bases, with 5 bases between them. The germline V gene has CDR1 SGDLS and CDR2 YYNGEE. CDR3 nucleotide sequence: TGTGCCAGCAGCGTAGAGGGCGGAAACACCATATATTTT. Its translation: CASSVEGGNTIYF.

This clone was found a few times. The chain links TRBV7-9 to TRBJ2-2; TRBD2 matches 7 bases. The CDR3 runs 15 residues. CDR1 is SEHNR, CDR2 FQNEAQ, per germline (reference sequence). Losses at the gene ends were 3 bases for V and 3 bases for J; bases not matched to a gene: 4. The CDR3 DNA reads TGTGCCAGCAGCTTTCTAGCGGCGGACACCGGGGAGCTGTTTTTT. Residues: CASSFLAADTGELFF.

The rearrangement uses TRBV5-1 and TRBJ1-2, with 7 bases fitting TRBD1. Trimming at V came to 4 bases and at J to 5 bases, leaving 5 bases not matched to a gene. This CDR3 has 13 amino acids. CDR1 and CDR2 (germline): SGHRS, YFSETQ. CDR3 protein: CASSPPGGYGYTF. The DNA for the CDR3 is TGCGCCAGCAGCCCCCCAGGGGGGTATGGCTACACCTTC.

The chain recombines TRBV5-1 with TRBJ2-2; 13 nucleotides match TRBD2. CDR3 size: 18 residues. Trimming at V came to 4 bases and at J to 3 bases, leaving 9 bases not matched to a gene. Germline V gives CDR1 SGHRS, CDR2 YFSETQ. Written as DNA, the CDR3 is TGCGCCAGCAGCGGACGGACTAGCGGGGGCGGAGACACCGGGGAGCTGTTTTTT. Translated: CASSGRTSGGGDTGELFF. Supplemented by reference TRBV5-1 and TRBJ2-2, the full variable domain reads KAGVTQTPRYLIKTRGQQVTLSCSPISGHRSVSWYQQTPGQGLQFLFEYFSETQRNKGNFPGRFSGRQFSNSRSEMNVSTLELGDSALYLCASSGRTSGGGDTGELFFGEGSRLTVL.

The V and J genes are TRBV20-1 and TRBJ2-3, with no clear D. The CDR3 is 13 residues long. Trimming stripped 3 bases from V and 1 base from J, with 8 bases between. Germline assignment: CDR1 DFQATT and CDR2 SNEGSKA (reference sequence). CDR3 sequence reads: CSASYAGTDTQYF. As DNA, the CDR3 is TGCAGTGCTAGTTATGCCGGCACAGATACGCAGTATTTT.

CDR3 nucleotide sequence: TGTGCCAGCAGCTTAGTTTTTTCGGGCAGGGTCTATGAAGCTTTCTTT. Its translation is CASSLVFSGRVYEAFF. V gene TRBV7-2 combines with J gene TRBJ1-1; D may be TRBD1 (5 bases). Trimming took off 1 base at V and 7 bases at J, with 19 bases between the two ends. Germline CDR1 reads SGHTA; CDR2 reads FQGNSA. The CDR3 runs to 16 residues.

Only a few counts were recorded for this clone. This rearrangement joins TRBV30 to TRBJ1-1; TRBD1 matches 9 bases. Germline-derived CDR1 and CDR2 are GTSNPN and SVGIG (reference sequence). V dropped 2 bases and J dropped 7; count of bases not matched to a gene: 5. CDR3 length equals 13 residues. The CDR3 loop is CAWSLGTGFEAFF. In DNA, the CDR3 is TGTGCCTGGAGTTTAGGGACAGGGTTTGAAGCTTTCTTT.

This chain connects TRBV9 to TRBJ1-1; TRBD1 aligns across 7 bases. Germline values: CDR1 SGDLS, CDR2 YYNGEE. J gave up 2 bases and V 3 bases, and 7 bases lay outside the gene matches. The CDR3 runs to 15 residues. The CDR3 loop is CASSARQGPNTEAFF. CDR3 in DNA: TGTGCCAGCAGCGCGCGACAGGGACCAAACACTGAAGCTTTCTTT.

The chain recombines TRBV28 with TRBJ2-7; the D gene is possibly TRBD1 (5 bases). The CDR3 is 13 residues long. Germline V gene data show CDR1 as MDHEN and CDR2 as SYDVKM. Trimming took off 3 bases at V and 4 bases at J, with 10 bases between the two ends. In DNA, the CDR3 is TGTGCCAGCAGTTTCAGGGTGTCGTACGAGCAGTACTTC. It codes for CASSFRVSYEQYF.

The DNA for the CDR3 is TGTGCCATCAGGGGGGGGCATAATGAGCAGTTCTTC. It encodes CAIRGGHNEQFF. This chain connects TRBV10-3 to TRBJ2-1; possible D gene TRBD2, 7 bases. Germline CDR1 reads ENHRY; CDR2 reads SYGVKD. The CDR3 is made up of 12 amino acids. V gave up 6 bases and J gave up 7 bases, with 10 bases separating them.

In this sample, this clone is large. The V and J genes are TRBV7-2 and TRBJ1-1; 8 bases are shared with TRBD1. V shed 4 bases, J shed 0 bases, and the junction held 7 bases outside the gene matches. Germline values: CDR1 SGHTA, CDR2 FQGNSA. This CDR3 contains 16 residues. The DNA of the CDR3 is TGTGCCAGCAGCTACTCAGGGGGCATGATGAACACTGAAGCTTTCTTT. Translation gives CASSYSGGMMNTEAFF. The full variable domain, in which reference TRBV7-2 and TRBJ1-1 provide the parts outside the CDR3, is GAGVSQSPSNKVTEKGKDVELRCDPISGHTALYWYRQSLGQGLEFLIYFQGNSAPDKSGLPSDRFSAERTGGSVSTLTIQRTQQEDSAVYLCASSYSGGMMNTEAFFGQGTRLTVV.

The chain couples TRBV27 to TRBJ1-1; weak D call: TRBD1 (6 bases). CDR1 and CDR2 from the germline V gene are MNHEY and SMNVEV (reference sequence). V lost 0 bases and J lost 5, with 10 bases in between. The CDR3 is 14 amino acids. CDR3 nucleotide sequence: TGTGCCAGCAGTTTATCACAGGGATTGACTGAAGCTTTCTTT. Its translation: CASSLSQGLTEAFF.

The chain employs TRBV6-6 and TRBJ1-1; D gene unclear. The V end was cut by 9 bases, the J end by 0 bases, with 11 bases between. This CDR3 is built from 13 residues. Germline V gene data show CDR1 as MNHNY and CDR2 as SVGAGI (reference sequence). The CDR3 DNA is TGTGCCAGTAAGGACCGAATGAACACTGAAGCTTTCTTT. Translated: CASKDRMNTEAFF.

The CDR3 sequence: CASSLWGDVETQYF. CDR3 bases: TGCGCCAGCAGCTTGTGGGGGGACGTGGAGACCCAGTACTTC. This chain connects TRBV5-1 to TRBJ2-5; the D gene is possibly TRBD2 (6 bases). Germline-derived CDR1 and CDR2 are SGHRS and YFSETQ. V was shortened by 1 base and J by 5 bases, with 12 bases between the two germline ends. The CDR3 runs 14 residues.

The J gene is TRBJ2-7, the V gene TRBV29-1; D may be TRBD2 (5 bases). Trimming shortened V by 4 bases and J by 5 bases, and 9 bases separated the two germline ends. CDR3 length equals 11 residues. The germline gives CDR1 SQVTM, CDR2 ANQGSEA. The CDR3 sequence is CSVGRTNEQYF. The CDR3, as DNA: TGCAGCGTTGGGAGGACGAACGAGCAGTACTTC.

The gene calls are TRBV7-6 and TRBJ2-7; D is undetermined. V gave up 0 bases and J gave up 2 bases, with 5 bases separating them. Germline V gene lookup returns CDR1 SGHVS and CDR2 FNYEAQ. This CDR3 is built from 13 residues. CDR3 residues: CASSLASTYEQYF. For the CDR3, the DNA is TGTGCCAGCAGCTTAGCGTCAACCTACGAGCAGTACTTC.

The V gene is TRBV11-2, the J gene TRBJ2-6; TRBD1 agrees at 11 bases. The CDR3 length is 18 residues. Per germline, CDR1 SGHAT and CDR2 FQNNGV. The V and J ends lost 5 bases and 4 bases, in that order; junction bases with no gene match: 10. The CDR3 DNA reads TGTGCCAGCAGCCCCCTAAGGACAGGGGGCGCCGGGGCCAACGTCCTGACTTTC. Translating it yields CASSPLRTGGAGANVLTF.

The CDR3 loop reads CASSQALLAGGADTQYF. Written as DNA, the CDR3 is TGTGCCAGCAGCCAAGCGCTGCTAGCGGGAGGTGCAGATACGCAGTATTTT. The chain couples TRBV3-1 (or the pseudogene TRBV3-2) to TRBJ2-3, with 11 positions matching TRBD2. CDR3 length: 17 amino acids. The trim removed 1 base at V and 4 bases at J, leaving 7 bases unmatched. Germline CDR1 reads LGHDT; CDR2 reads YNNKEL (reference sequence).

This clone has more than one count but fewer than ten. The chain couples TRBV30 to TRBJ1-2, with a possible D match to TRBD1 (6 bases). Germline CDR1 is GTSNPN and CDR2 is SVGIG (reference sequence). V was cut by 4 bases and J by 7 bases, with 13 bases left in between. The CDR3 covers 12 residues. CDR3 region: CAWNTGYSGYTF. The CDR3 DNA reads TGTGCCTGGAATACAGGGTACTCTGGCTACACCTTC.

The chain recombines TRBV4-2 with TRBJ2-1; 7 bases map to TRBD2. The ends lost 0 bases at V and 1 base at J; junction bases unmatched: 6. The CDR3 extends over 17 amino acids. In germline, CDR1 is LGHNA, CDR2 YNFKEQ. The CDR3 nucleotides read TGTGCCAGCAGCCAAGATTTGTCTAGCGGATCCTACAATGAGCAGTTCTTC. Translated: CASSQDLSSGSYNEQFF.

The chain uses TRBV3-1 (or the pseudogene TRBV3-2) and TRBJ2-5, with D possibly TRBD1 on 6 matching bases. CDR1 and CDR2 (germline): LGHDT, YNNKEL (reference sequence). The CDR3 is 15 amino acids. Trimming took off 0 bases at V and 5 bases at J, with 13 bases between the two ends. Written as DNA, the CDR3 is TGTGCCAGCAGCCAAGATCGACACAGGGAGGAGACCCAGTACTTC. Protein sequence: CASSQDRHREETQYF.

The rearrangement links TRBV28 to TRBJ1-2, with 7 bases aligning to TRBD1. CDR1 and CDR2 from the germline V gene are MDHEN and SYDVKM. V lost 5 bases to trimming and J lost 4 bases; unmatched junction nucleotides: 1. The CDR3 extends over 12 amino acids. The CDR3 region is CASSRQGYGYTF. The CDR3 DNA reads TGTGCCAGCAGTAGACAGGGCTATGGCTACACCTTC.

The chain combines TRBV7-2 with TRBJ1-6; no reliable D call. The germline gives CDR1 SGHTA, CDR2 FQGNSA. The V end was cut by 1 base, the J end by 0 bases, with 4 bases between. The CDR3 runs to 15 residues. CDR3 residues: CASSLESSYNSPLHF. DNA for the CDR3: TGTGCCAGCAGCTTAGAGAGCTCCTATAATTCACCCCTCCACTTT. Full variable domain (rest looked up from reference TRBV7-2 and TRBJ1-6): GAGVSQSPSNKVTEKGKDVELRCDPISGHTALYWYRQSLGQGLEFLIYFQGNSAPDKSGLPSDRFSAERTGGSVSTLTIQRTQQEDSAVYLCASSLESSYNSPLHFGNGTRLTVT.

This clone was seen a few times. The chain's CDR3 is CASSKNSGTGTGELFF. The CDR3 DNA sequence: TGTGCCAGCAGCAAGAATAGCGGGACGGGCACCGGGGAGCTGTTTTTT. The chain joins TRBV11-1 to TRBJ2-2; 8 bases fit TRBD2. The CDR3 is made up of 16 amino acids. Germline CDR1 is SGHAT and CDR2 is FQDESV (reference sequence). Losses at the gene ends were 5 bases for V and 4 bases for J; bases not matched to a gene: 9.

This chain joins TRBV3-1 (or the pseudogene TRBV3-2) and TRBJ1-1; D is unclear. This CDR3 is 16 amino acids long. Deletions cut 5 bases from V and 3 bases from J, with 19 bases between. The germline CDR1 and CDR2 sequences are LGHDT and YNNKEL (reference sequence). The CDR3 here is CASSSPRTGNHTEAFF. DNA of the CDR3: TGTGCCAGCAGCTCACCACGGACCGGGAATCACACTGAAGCTTTCTTT.

The chain links TRBV29-1 to TRBJ2-3, with D maybe TRBD2 (5 bases). Germline V gene sequence: CDR1 SQVTM, CDR2 ANQGSEA. CDR3 size: 14 residues. The germline V and J ends were trimmed by 6 bases and 0 bases, with 13 bases remaining between them. CDR3 amino acids: CSVLRVTSTDTQYF. The CDR3 nucleotides are TGCAGCGTACTGAGGGTGACTAGCACAGATACGCAGTATTTT.

The chain links TRBV29-1 to TRBJ1-2, with a weak D call TRBD1 (6 bases). The CDR3 length is 15 residues. Germline lookup yields CDR1 SQVTM and CDR2 ANQGSEA. V lost 3 bases and J lost 0, with 14 bases in between. The CDR3 spells CSVDGDRPSNYGYTF. As DNA, the CDR3 is TGCAGCGTTGACGGTGACAGGCCCTCTAACTATGGCTACACCTTC. Looking up the rest from reference TRBV29-1 and TRBJ1-2 gives the full variable domain: SAVISQKPSRDICQRGTSLTIQCQVDSQVTMMFWYRQQPGQSLTLIATANQGSEATYESGFVIDKFPISRPNLTFSTLTVSNMSPEDSSIYLCSVDGDRPSNYGYTFGSGTRLTVV.

V is TRBV21-1 and J is TRBJ1-1. TRBV21-1 is reported as a pseudogene. The CDR3 runs 15 residues. The chain's CDR3 is CASSKSRHMNTEAFF. The CDR3 region has the DNA TGTGCCAGCAGCAAATCAAGGCACATGAACACTGAAGCTTTCTTT.